Listed below are T cell receptor beta chains from one sample, sequenced in a study of graft-versus-host responses after intestinal transplantation. Repertoires were generated with immunoSEQ multiplex PCR, while TCRdb's copy carries only in-frame clones and drops some. The sample consists of approximately 4,300 clones, 70% to 80% of them appearing once. Material: ileum tissue, obtained 9 days after transplant. The receptor set was obtained from a human patient who received an intestinal transplant, so some T cells may come from the graft donor. Each CDR3 is given with its conserved first and last residue. The D gene is left open where the match is weak. Expanded clones get a size class; other rows say once, few or many, or leave the size out.

j_call v_call clone_size d_call cdr3_nt cdr3_aa
TRBJ2-1 TRBV11-3 few NA TGTGCCAGCAGCTTAGGCAGGGGCGTCTACAATGAGCAGTTCTTC CASSLGRGVYNEQFF
TRBJ1-1 TRBV6-1 NA TRBD1 TGTGCCAGCAGTTTAGACAGGGGTGGGAACACTGAAGCTTTCTTT CASSLDRGGNTEAFF
TRBJ2-1 TRBV11-2 few TRBD2 TGTGCCAGCAGCTCGAACGGGTGGTCGGGAGGCAATGAGCAGTTCTTC CASSSNGWSGGNEQFF
TRBJ2-3 TRBV7-2 once NA TGTGCCAGCAGCGAAAGAACGGGAGGCACAGATACGCAGTATTTT CASSERTGGTDTQYF
TRBJ2-6 TRBV7-9 NA NA TGTGCCAGCAGCCTACTCGGATACCATGGACAAAGTCGGGCCAACGTCCTGACTTTC CASSLLGYHGQSRANVLTF
TRBJ1-3 TRBV7-9 large TRBD1 TGTGCCAGCAGCTTCCGGGACAGCATCTCTGGAAACACCATATATTTT CASSFRDSISGNTIYF
TRBJ2-7 TRBV5-1 NA TRBD1 TGCGCCAGCAGCCCGGGACAGTCCTACGAGCAGTACTTC CASSPGQSYEQYF
TRBJ2-7 TRBV7-3 NA TRBD1 TGTGCCAGCAGCTCAAGGGACAGGGGTTATTACTTC CASSSRDRGYYF
TRBJ2-7 TRBV15 NA TRBD2 TGTGCCACCAGCAGAGTAGCGGGGGCCTACGAGCAGTACTTC CATSRVAGAYEQYF
TRBJ2-1 TRBV5-1 once NA TGCGCCAGCAGCTTGGCCAGGGGCAGCCCCTACAATGAGCAGTTCTTC CASSLARGSPYNEQFF
TRBJ1-1 TRBV7-8 NA NA TGTGCCAGCAGCTTAGCGACTGAAGCTTTCTTT CASSLATEAFF
TRBJ1-1 TRBV9 NA NA TGTGCCAGCAGCGTACCCGGGGCCCGTCGGGCTTTCTTT CASSVPGARRAFF
TRBJ1-1 TRBV29-1 NA NA TGCAGCGTTGAAGTGGCGACAGTATGGAACACTGAAGCTTTCTTT CSVEVATVWNTEAFF
TRBJ1-4 TRBV27 NA NA TGTGCCAGCAGTTTATCTTTTTTTAATGAAAAACTGTTTTTT CASSLSFFNEKLFF
TRBJ1-2 TRBV2 few NA TGTGCCAGCAGTCCCTTAGCTAACTATGGCTACACCTTC CASSPLANYGYTF
TRBJ2-4 TRBV7-2 NA TRBD2 TGTGCCAGCAGCTTCGGGAGGGCCAAAAACATTCAGTACTTC CASSFGRAKNIQYF
TRBJ2-3 TRBV10-3 NA TRBD2 TGTGCCATCAGTGAGTCTCTGCGCGGGGGGGGCACAGATACGCAGTATTTT CAISESLRGGGTDTQYF